The 23 T cell receptor beta chains below come from one sample, sequenced in a study of Graves' ophthalmopathy and Graves' hyperthyroidism. RNA transcripts yielded amplified TCR beta CDR3 regions. A first-round RT-PCR used HTBI primers, followed by a second-round multiplex PCR. TCRdb itself ran the multiplex PCR reads through MiXCR, one entry per CDR3 protein. The data show about 480,000 distinct CDR3 sequences, with 13% to 15% seen just once and 9.8% held by the top ten. Source material: blood. Receptor source: a woman in her thirties with Graves' ophthalmopathy.

The genes are TRBV20-1 and TRBJ1-1; D might be TRBD1 (6 bases). V was clipped by 1 base and J by 1 base, with 16 bases between them. The CDR3 is 16 amino acids. Germline V gene sequence: CDR1 DFQATT, CDR2 SNEGSKA (reference sequence). The CDR3 spells CSARADRSWGNTEAFF. In DNA, the CDR3 is TGCAGTGCTAGAGCCGACAGGAGTTGGGGGAACACTGAAGCTTTCTTT.

This clonotype was recorded many times. The V gene is TRBV28, the J gene TRBJ1-5, with TRBD1 as a possible D gene (5 bases). V lost 5 bases to trimming and J lost 5 bases, with 22 bases between them. The CDR3 is made up of 17 amino acids. Germline V gene lookup returns CDR1 MDHEN and CDR2 SYDVKM. The CDR3 DNA reads as TGTGCCAGCAGTCCCAGGAAGTCGAGGGCGGGGGATCAGCCCCAGCATTTT. Its translation is CASSPRKSRAGDQPQHF.

About this clonotype itself: A read error may be the cause here, since a much bigger clone is one base away. The chain is built from TRBV7-3 and TRBJ2-2; D unclear. The CDR3 is 15 residues long. Germline V gene data show CDR1 as SGHTA and CDR2 as FQGTGA. Trimming cost V 7 bases and J 6 bases, with 18 bases left between them. CDR3 in amino acids: CASNPFLRRAGELFF. Here the CDR3 DNA reads TGTGCCAGCAACCCCTTTTTAAGGCGTGCCGGGGAGCTGTTTTTT.

This clonotype was recorded at least ten times. The CDR3 sequence: CASSEHGTGRETQYF. The CDR3 region has the DNA TGTGCCAGCAGTGAACACGGGACAGGGAGGGAGACCCAGTACTTC. The chain links TRBV25-1 to TRBJ2-5, with TRBD1 identical over 9 bases. The CDR3 totals 15 residues. J lost 5 bases, V lost 2 bases, and 6 bases had no gene match. CDR1 and CDR2 (germline): MGHDK, SYGVNS.

The sample holds many counts of this clonotype. The chain combines TRBV24-1 with TRBJ1-2, with TRBD1 matching over 8 bases. This CDR3 comprises 15 residues. The J segment lost 8 bases and the V segment lost 6 bases, leaving 13 bases of the junction unmatched. CDR1 and CDR2 (germline): KGHDR, SFDVKD. CDR3 bases: TGTGCCACCAGTAACCCCGGGCAGGGGGCGTGGGGCTACACCTTC. It is translated as CATSNPGQGAWGYTF.

CDR3 bases: TGTGCCAGCAGAAGACACTTGGAAGGCACTGAAGCTTTCTTT. Protein sequence: CASRRHLEGTEAFF. V is TRBV6-1 and J is TRBJ1-1, with unresolved D. CDR1 and CDR2 (germline): MNHNS, SASEGT. The V and J ends lost 6 bases and 4 bases respectively, with 15 bases between them. The CDR3 sequence is 14 residues long.

This clonotype was observed many times. The chain employs TRBV28 and TRBJ1-3, with 11 bases lining up with TRBD1. The germline V gene encodes CDR1 MDHEN and CDR2 SYDVKM. The CDR3 contains 15 residues. Losses at the gene ends were 7 bases for V and 2 bases for J; bases not matched to a gene: 4. The CDR3 bases are TGTGCCAGCAAACGGACAGGGGGCCCTGGAAACACCATATATTTT. It yields the protein CASKRTGGPGNTIYF.

This clonotype was detected many times. This chain links TRBV6-5 with TRBJ2-5, with D perhaps being TRBD1 or TRBD2 (5 bases each). CDR3 length: 15 amino acids. V lost 2 bases, J lost 2 bases, and 12 bases lay in between. The germline V gene has CDR1 MNHEY and CDR2 SVGAGI. CDR3 DNA sequence: TGTGCCAGCAGTTACCGGGGACGAGCACAAGAGACCCAGTACTTC. This codes for CASSYRGRAQETQYF.

V usage is TRBV18 and J usage is TRBJ2-7; D is unresolved. CDR1 KGHSH and CDR2 LQKENI come from the germline V gene. V lost 0 bases and J 3 bases, leaving 9 bases between the germline ends. This CDR3 has 14 residues. Here the CDR3 reads CASSPPDRVYEQYF. In nucleotides, the CDR3 is TGTGCCAGCTCACCACCGGACCGAGTCTACGAGCAGTACTTC.

This clonotype was seen repeatedly, ten times or more. V is TRBV25-1 and J is TRBJ2-4, with D tentatively TRBD1 or TRBD2 (5 bases each). Looked up from germline, CDR1 is MGHDK and CDR2 is SYGVNS. Trimming took off 3 bases at V and 5 bases at J, with 23 bases between the two ends. This CDR3 is built from 18 residues. The CDR3 here is CASSDNPGDRNLQNIQYF. The CDR3 nucleotides read TGTGCCAGCAGTGACAATCCCGGGGACCGCAATCTTCAAAACATTCAGTACTTC.

The table lists this clonotype with many counts. The CDR3 protein is CASRGQGFTGELFF. The CDR3 DNA is TGTGCCAGCCGGGGACAGGGGTTCACCGGGGAGCTGTTTTTT. The chain joins TRBV19 to TRBJ2-2; TRBD1 matches 10 bases. Germline trimming cut 9 bases from V and 4 bases from J; bases unmatched to any gene: 5. The germline gives CDR1 LNHDA, CDR2 SQIVND (reference sequence). The CDR3 loop spans 14 amino acids.

As to this clonotype: This may be a read error: a much more frequent sequence differs by one nucleotide. This sequence joins TRBV30 and TRBJ2-2; D might be TRBD1 (5 bases). V shed 4 bases and J shed 3 bases, with 12 bases lying between them. There are 14 residues in the CDR3. Germline V lookup: CDR1 GTSNPN, CDR2 SVGIG (reference sequence). Written as DNA, the CDR3 is TGTGCCTGGAAAGGTGAGACAGACACCGGGGAGCTGTTTTTT. Translating it yields CAWKGETDTGELFF.

The table lists this clonotype with many counts. The gene calls are TRBV11-3 and TRBJ1-1, with TRBD1 matching over 7 bases. The CDR3 is 15 amino acids. J was trimmed by 5 bases and V by 3 bases; bases with no gene match: 9. Germline CDR1 and CDR2: SGHNT and YENEEA. Here the CDR3 reads CASSFRQGGWTEAFF. Here the CDR3 DNA reads TGTGCCAGCAGCTTTAGGCAGGGGGGTTGGACTGAAGCTTTCTTT.

This clonotype was seen only a few times. Here the CDR3 reads CASSSYWDLVSETQYF. The CDR3 DNA is TGTGCCAGCAGTAGCTATTGGGACTTAGTGTCGGAGACCCAGTACTTC. The J gene is TRBJ2-5, the V gene TRBV6-1; maybe TRBD2 (6 bases). Deletions cut 5 bases from V and 5 bases from J, with 21 bases between. Germline V gene sequence: CDR1 MNHNS, CDR2 SASEGT. The CDR3 loop spans 16 amino acids.

This clonotype showed up just a few times. A much larger clone differs from this one at a single base, so this may be a read error. The rearrangement links TRBV9 to TRBJ2-5; D remains unclear. Germline values: CDR1 SGDLS, CDR2 YYNGEE. This CDR3 has 13 residues. This CDR3 reads CASSVGFQETRYF. CDR3 bases: TGTGCCAGCAGCGTAGGGTTCCAAGAGACCCGGTACTTC.

This clonotype came up many times. A read error may be the cause here, since a much bigger clone is one base away. The chain has TRBV12-3 or TRBV12-4 and TRBJ1-1; possible D gene TRBD1, 5 bases. V was clipped by 3 bases and J by 0 bases, with 8 bases between them. The CDR3 consists of 14 residues. In DNA, the CDR3 is TGTGCCAGCAGTTTTACGACAGTGAACACTGAAGCTTTCTTT. The encoded protein is CASSFTTVNTEAFF.

This clonotype was detected many times. The V gene is TRBV12-3 or TRBV12-4, the J gene TRBJ1-5, with D possibly matching TRBD1 (5 bases). The CDR3 is 15 residues long. Trimming removed 5 bases from V and 3 bases from J, with 14 bases in between. CDR3 in DNA: TGTGCCAGCAGTGGGACGATGGTCTCCAATCAGCCCCAGCATTTT. It translates to CASSGTMVSNQPQHF.

Ten or more counts support this clonotype. The genes are TRBV28 and TRBJ2-5; possibly TRBD1 or TRBD2 for D (5 bases each). There are 14 residues in the CDR3. The germline V and J ends were trimmed by 6 bases and 4 bases, with 15 bases remaining between them. Per germline, CDR1 MDHEN and CDR2 SYDVKM. The CDR3 spells CASRQGVWSETQYF. The CDR3 bases are TGTGCCAGCAGGCAGGGAGTGTGGTCAGAGACCCAGTACTTC.

This clonotype has at least ten counts. The V call is TRBV20-1, the J call TRBJ1-6, with TRBD1 identical over 7 bases. CDR3 size: 13 residues. Germline trimming cut 1 base from V and 10 bases from J; bases unmatched to any gene: 4. In germline, CDR1 is DFQATT, CDR2 SNEGSKA (reference sequence). The CDR3 DNA follows: TGCAGTGCTAGAGTAGGGGGCCTGTCACCCCTCCACTTT. It encodes CSARVGGLSPLHF.

In this sample, this clonotype turned up many times. The genes are TRBV28 and TRBJ2-7; TRBD2 aligns across 7 bases. In germline, CDR1 is MDHEN, CDR2 SYDVKM. The trim removed 5 bases at V and 2 bases at J, leaving 9 bases unmatched. This CDR3 comprises 15 residues. The DNA for the CDR3 is TGTGCCAGCAGTCCTCAACGGGGGGTAACCTACGAGCAGTACTTC. Translated, it gives CASSPQRGVTYEQYF. Together with reference TRBV28 and TRBJ2-7, the CDR3 gives the full variable domain: DVKVTQSSRYLVKRTGEKVFLECVQDMDHENMFWYRQDPGLGLRLIYFSYDVKMKEKGDIPEGYSVSREKKERFSLILESASTNQTSMYLCASSPQRGVTYEQYFGPGTRLTVT.

The chain joins TRBV20-1 to TRBJ1-1; 11 bases map to TRBD1. V was clipped by 4 bases and J by 3 bases; unmatched bases: 7. This CDR3 has 15 amino acids. CDR1 is DFQATT, CDR2 SNEGSKA, per germline (reference sequence). DNA of the CDR3: TGCAGTGCTACGGACAGGGGGCGCGGAGACACTGAAGCTTTCTTT. This translates into CSATDRGRGDTEAFF.

The table lists this clonotype with many counts. The V gene is TRBV6-1, the J gene TRBJ1-1, with no clear D. V was clipped by 8 bases and J by 1 base, with 11 bases between them. CDR3 size: 13 residues. Germline CDR1 is MNHNS and CDR2 is SASEGT. Written as DNA, the CDR3 is TGTGCCAGCGGCACAAACAGGAACACTGAAGCTTTCTTT. Encoded protein: CASGTNRNTEAFF.

The J gene is TRBJ2-7, the V gene TRBV12-3 or TRBV12-4; no clear D gene. V lost 3 bases to trimming and J lost 3 bases, with 12 bases between them. This CDR3 spans 14 amino acids. CDR3 coding DNA: TGTGCCAGCAGTTTCTACCGCATCGGCTACGAGCAGTACTTC. Translating gives CASSFYRIGYEQYF.